The 7 T cell receptor beta chains below all came from one sample that was sequenced in a study of T cells after yellow fever vaccination (dated by TCRdb to between 2018 and 2021). The treatment or condition label on this specimen signifies: live attenuated yellow fever vaccine strain. The method was 5' RACE. The sample was run on an Illumina NovaSeq 6000. TCRdb reanalyzed the raw reads on its own, using fastp at Q25 for trimming and MiXCR for clone calling, and kept in-frame beta chains. Rows merge per CDR3 protein into single entries with the most common DNA and genes. The sample table shows 350,000 to 450,000 distinct CDR3 sequences, and about 17% are seen once. Clones ranked in the top ten supply roughly a sixth of the sample. Sequences were derived from PBMCs, sampled before the yellow fever booster vaccination. These receptors all stem from a man between 18 and 29 years old who received the YFV17D yellow fever vaccine.

This rearrangement joins TRBV20-1 to TRBJ2-3; 9 positions agree with TRBD2. The ends lost 0 bases at V and 5 bases at J; junction bases unmatched: 9. From germline, CDR1 is DFQATT and CDR2 SNEGSKA (reference sequence). The CDR3 loop spans 16 amino acids. CDR3 bases: TGCAGTGCTAGAGATGGCGCGGGGGGGTTCCGAGATACGCAGTATTTT. It translates to CSARDGAGGFRDTQYF.

This clonotype was seen more than once but under ten times. The chain uses TRBV7-2 and TRBJ2-7; perhaps TRBD2 as D (6 bases). The germline V and J ends were trimmed by 4 bases and 0 bases, with 16 bases remaining between them. Germline CDR1 is SGHTA and CDR2 is FQGNSA. This CDR3 spans 16 amino acids. CDR3 DNA sequence: TGTGCCAGCAGCTCGCGGGCGGGACTGGGCTCCTACGAGCAGTACGTC. It is translated as CASSSRAGLGSYEQYV.

The chain links TRBV19 to TRBJ2-1, with 7 bases matching TRBD2. Germline V CDR1 and CDR2: LNHDA, SQIVND (reference sequence). The CDR3 runs to 13 residues. With V trimmed by 5 bases and J by 7 bases, 5 bases remained unmatched. The CDR3 coding sequence is TGTGCCAGTAGTGGGGGAGGGCGGAATGAGCAGTTCTTC. Amino acids: CASSGGGRNEQFF.

The V gene is TRBV6-6, the J gene TRBJ2-7; D tentatively reads TRBD1 or TRBD2 (5 bases each). The germline gives CDR1 MNHNY, CDR2 SVGAGI (reference sequence). The CDR3 is 14 residues long. The germline V and J ends were trimmed by 6 bases and 0 bases, with 12 bases remaining between them. The CDR3 region is CASSPRGSSYEQYF. In nucleotides, the CDR3 is TGTGCCAGCAGCCCCCGGGGCAGCTCCTACGAGCAGTACTTC.

This clonotype was observed a handful of times. The gene calls are TRBV15 and TRBJ2-5, with 9 bases lining up with TRBD2. The J segment lost 4 bases and the V segment lost 3 bases, leaving 12 bases of the junction unmatched. Germline V gene data show CDR1 as LNHNV and CDR2 as YYDKDF (reference sequence). The CDR3 runs to 17 residues. The CDR3 bases are TGTGCCACCAGCAGTCAAGCGGGGGGCCAGGGGCTAGAGACCCAGTACTTC. Its protein product is CATSSQAGGQGLETQYF.

The table lists this clonotype with a few counts. This sequence may be a read error, since a much larger clone differs from it by one base. The DNA of the CDR3 is TGCAGTGCTAGTGCAGGGTTGAACACTGAAGCTTTCTTT. This codes for CSASAGLNTEAFF. V gene TRBV20-1 combines with J gene TRBJ1-1; D is possibly TRBD1 (5 bases). The V gene lost 3 bases and the J gene lost 0 bases, with 8 bases spanning the gap. CDR1 is DFQATT and CDR2 is SNEGSKA in the germline V gene (reference sequence). The CDR3 length is 13 residues.

The chain links TRBV7-3 to TRBJ1-2; TRBD1 aligns across 7 bases. This CDR3 spans 13 amino acids. Germline CDR1 SGHTA, CDR2 FQGTGA. After removal of 5 bases from V and 6 bases from J, the junction contained 6 bases not matched to a gene. The CDR3 DNA sequence: TGTGCCAGCAGCCCTACTACAGGGGATGGCTACACCTTC. It is translated as CASSPTTGDGYTF.